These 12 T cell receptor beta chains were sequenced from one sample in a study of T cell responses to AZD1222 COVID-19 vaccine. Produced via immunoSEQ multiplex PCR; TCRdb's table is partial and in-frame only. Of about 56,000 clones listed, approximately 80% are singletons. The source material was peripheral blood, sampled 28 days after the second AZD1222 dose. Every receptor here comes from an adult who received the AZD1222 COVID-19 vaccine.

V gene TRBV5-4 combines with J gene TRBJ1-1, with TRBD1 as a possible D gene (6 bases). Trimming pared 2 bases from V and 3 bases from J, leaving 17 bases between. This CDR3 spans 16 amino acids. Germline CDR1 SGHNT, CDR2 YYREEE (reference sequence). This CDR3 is CASSFNKAPGDTEAFF. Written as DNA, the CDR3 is TGTGCCAGCAGCTTTAATAAGGCCCCAGGGGACACTGAAGCTTTCTTT.

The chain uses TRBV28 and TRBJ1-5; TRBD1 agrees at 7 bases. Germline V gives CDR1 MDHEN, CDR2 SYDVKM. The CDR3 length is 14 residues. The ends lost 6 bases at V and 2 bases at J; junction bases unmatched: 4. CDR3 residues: CASREGAGNQPQHF. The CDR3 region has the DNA TGTGCCAGCAGGGAGGGGGCAGGCAATCAGCCCCAGCATTTT. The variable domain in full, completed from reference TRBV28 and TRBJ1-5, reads DVKVTQSSRYLVKRTGEKVFLECVQDMDHENMFWYRQDPGLGLRLIYFSYDVKMKEKGDIPEGYSVSREKKERFSLILESASTNQTSMYLCASREGAGNQPQHFGDGTRLSIL.

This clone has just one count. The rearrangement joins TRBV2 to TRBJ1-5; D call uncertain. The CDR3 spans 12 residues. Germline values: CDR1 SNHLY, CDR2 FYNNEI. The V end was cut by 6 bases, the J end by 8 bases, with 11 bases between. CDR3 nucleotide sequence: TGTGCCAGCAGGGAGAGGTTTAAGCCCCAGCATTTT. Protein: CASRERFKPQHF.

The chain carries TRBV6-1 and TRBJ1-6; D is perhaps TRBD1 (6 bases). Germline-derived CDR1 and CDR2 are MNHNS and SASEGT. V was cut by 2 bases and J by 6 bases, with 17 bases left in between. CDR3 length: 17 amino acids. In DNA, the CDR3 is TGTGCCAGCAGTGAAACCCCTCCGGACAGTTTTAATTCACCCCTCCACTTT. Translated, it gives CASSETPPDSFNSPLHF.

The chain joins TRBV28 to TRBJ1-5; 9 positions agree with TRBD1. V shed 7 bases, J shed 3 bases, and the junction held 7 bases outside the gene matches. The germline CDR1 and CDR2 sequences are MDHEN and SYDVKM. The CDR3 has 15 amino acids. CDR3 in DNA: TGTGCCAGCAACCAGGGACAGGGTACCAATCAGCCCCAGCATTTT. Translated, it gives CASNQGQGTNQPQHF.

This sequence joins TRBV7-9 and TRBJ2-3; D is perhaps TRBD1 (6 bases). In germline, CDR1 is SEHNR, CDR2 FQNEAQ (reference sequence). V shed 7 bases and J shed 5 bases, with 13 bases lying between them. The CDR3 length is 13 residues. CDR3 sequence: CASKGDVGDTQYF. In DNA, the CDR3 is TGTGCCAGCAAGGGGGATGTTGGAGATACGCAGTATTTT. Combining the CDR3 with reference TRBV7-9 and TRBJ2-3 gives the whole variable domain DTGVSQNPRHKITKRGQNVTFRCDPISEHNRLYWYRQTLGQGPEFLTYFQNEAQLEKSRLLSDRFSAERPKGSFSTLEIQRTEQGDSAMYLCASKGDVGDTQYFGPGTRLTVL.

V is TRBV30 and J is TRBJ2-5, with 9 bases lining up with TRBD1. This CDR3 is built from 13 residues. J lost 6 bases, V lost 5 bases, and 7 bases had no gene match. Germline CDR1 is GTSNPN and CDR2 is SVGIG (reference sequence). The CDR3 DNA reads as TGTGCCTGGGGGACAGGGTTCGGGAAGACCCAGTACTTC. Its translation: CAWGTGFGKTQYF.

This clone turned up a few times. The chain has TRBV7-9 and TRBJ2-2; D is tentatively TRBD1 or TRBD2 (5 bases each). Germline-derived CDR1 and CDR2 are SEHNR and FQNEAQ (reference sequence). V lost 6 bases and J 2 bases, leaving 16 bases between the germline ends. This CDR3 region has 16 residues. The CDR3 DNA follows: TGTGCCAGCAGACTAGGGGCCAGCAAAAACACCGGGGAGCTGTTTTTT. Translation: CASRLGASKNTGELFF.

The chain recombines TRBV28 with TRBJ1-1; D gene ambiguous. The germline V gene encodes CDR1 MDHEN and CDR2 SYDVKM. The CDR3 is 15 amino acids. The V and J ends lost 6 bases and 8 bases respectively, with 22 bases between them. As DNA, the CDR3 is TGTGCCAGCAGCAGCTCTGAGGCAGGCTCCCAGGAAGCTTTCTTT. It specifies CASSSSEAGSQEAFF.

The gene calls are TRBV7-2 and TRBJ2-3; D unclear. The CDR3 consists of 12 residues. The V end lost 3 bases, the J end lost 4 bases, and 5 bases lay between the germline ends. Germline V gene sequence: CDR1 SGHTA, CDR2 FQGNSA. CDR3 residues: CASSFYADTQYF. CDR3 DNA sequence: TGTGCCAGCAGCTTTTATGCAGATACGCAGTATTTT. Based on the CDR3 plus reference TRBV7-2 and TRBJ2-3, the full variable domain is GAGVSQSPSNKVTEKGKDVELRCDPISGHTALYWYRQSLGQGLEFLIYFQGNSAPDKSGLPSDRFSAERTGGSVSTLTIQRTQQEDSAVYLCASSFYADTQYFGPGTRLTVL.

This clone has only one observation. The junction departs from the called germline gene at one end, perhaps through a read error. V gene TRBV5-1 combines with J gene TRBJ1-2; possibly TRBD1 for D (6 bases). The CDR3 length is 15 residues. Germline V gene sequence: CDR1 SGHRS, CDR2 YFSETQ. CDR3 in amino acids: CASCLMAGAGEGYTF. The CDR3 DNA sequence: TGCGCCAGCTGCTTGATGGCGGGGGCGGGGGAGGGCTACACCTTC.

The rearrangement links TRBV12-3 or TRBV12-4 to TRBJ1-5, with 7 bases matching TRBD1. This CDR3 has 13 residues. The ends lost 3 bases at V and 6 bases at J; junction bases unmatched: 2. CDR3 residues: CASSFGDSQPQHF. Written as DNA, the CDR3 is TGTGCCAGCAGTTTCGGGGACAGTCAGCCCCAGCATTTT.